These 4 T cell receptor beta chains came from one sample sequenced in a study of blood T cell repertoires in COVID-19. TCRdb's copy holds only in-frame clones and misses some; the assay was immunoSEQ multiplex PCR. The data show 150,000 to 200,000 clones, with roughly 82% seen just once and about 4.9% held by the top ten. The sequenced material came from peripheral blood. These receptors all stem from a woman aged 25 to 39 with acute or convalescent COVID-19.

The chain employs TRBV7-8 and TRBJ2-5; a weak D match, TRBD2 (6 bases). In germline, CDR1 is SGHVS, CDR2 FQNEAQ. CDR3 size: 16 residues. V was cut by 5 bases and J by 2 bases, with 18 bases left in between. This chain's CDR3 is CASSVQVLGGQETQYF. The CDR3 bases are TGTGCCAGCAGCGTACAGGTGCTGGGGGGTCAAGAGACCCAGTACTTC.

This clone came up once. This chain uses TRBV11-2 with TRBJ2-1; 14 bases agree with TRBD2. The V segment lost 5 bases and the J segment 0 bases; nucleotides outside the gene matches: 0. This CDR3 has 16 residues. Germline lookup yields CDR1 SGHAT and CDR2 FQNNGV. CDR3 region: CASSGTSGGSYNEQFF. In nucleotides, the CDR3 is TGTGCCAGCAGCGGGACTAGCGGGGGCTCCTACAATGAGCAGTTCTTC.

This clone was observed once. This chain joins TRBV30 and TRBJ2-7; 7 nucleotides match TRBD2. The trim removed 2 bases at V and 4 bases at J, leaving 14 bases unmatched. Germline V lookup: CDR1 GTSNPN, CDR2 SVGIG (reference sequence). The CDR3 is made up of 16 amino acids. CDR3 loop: CAWSSPGLRYGYEQYF. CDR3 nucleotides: TGTGCCTGGAGTTCTCCGGGACTAAGGTATGGATACGAGCAGTACTTC. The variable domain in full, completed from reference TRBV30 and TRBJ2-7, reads SQTIHQWPATLVQPVGSPLSLECTVEGTSNPNLYWYRQAAGRGLQLLFYSVGIGQISSEVPQNLSASRPQDRQFILSSKKLLLSDSGFYLCAWSSPGLRYGYEQYFGPGTRLTVT.

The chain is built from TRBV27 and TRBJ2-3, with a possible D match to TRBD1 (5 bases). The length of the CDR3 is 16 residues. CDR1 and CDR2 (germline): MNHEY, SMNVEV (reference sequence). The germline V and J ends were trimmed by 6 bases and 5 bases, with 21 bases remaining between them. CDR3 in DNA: TGTGCCAGCAGCCTTACCAGGGTCCCATTGGGAGATACGCAGTATTTT. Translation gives CASSLTRVPLGDTQYF.